A selection of T cell receptor beta chains follows, all from one sample in a study of identical twins. MiXCR was run by TCRdb on the 5' RACE reads, yielding one entry per CDR3 protein. Of some 710,000 distinct CDR3 sequences in the sample, approximately 6% are singletons; the top ten hold under 2%. Sequencing input: naive T cells sorted from blood. The source is a man in his late teens or twenties in good health. The CDR3 runs from the conserved cysteine through the conserved F or W. The D gene is left open where the match is weak. A clone size is listed for some rows: how often the clone was seen (once, few, many), or a class if it is expanded.

>TRBJ2-3|NA|few|TRBV7-9
CASSLADQQYF
TGTGCCAGCAGCTTAGCGGACCAGCAGTATTTT
>TRBJ2-1|NA|NA|TRBV4-3
CASSQDRAGNEQFF
TGCGCCAGCAGCCAAGACAGGGCGGGCAATGAGCAGTTCTTC
>TRBJ1-1|TRBD1|many|TRBV20-1
CSARAGTGRTEAFF
TGCAGTGCTAGAGCCGGGACAGGGAGAACTGAAGCTTTCTTT
>TRBJ2-7|TRBD2|few|TRBV20-1
CSARDLLAEPAYEQYF
TGCAGTGCTAGAGATTTGCTAGCGGAGCCGGCCTACGAGCAGTACTTC
>TRBJ2-7|TRBD2|many|TRBV28
CASRVSGRDEQYF
TGTGCCAGCAGGGTCAGCGGGAGGGACGAGCAGTACTTC
>TRBJ2-1|NA|NA|TRBV29-1
CSVVGGGAIKGNNEQFF
TGCAGCGTTGTGGGTGGGGGGGCGATCAAGGGAAACAATGAGCAGTTCTTC
>TRBJ2-2|NA|many|TRBV12-3/TRBV12-4
CASSRDNGELFF
TGTGCCAGCAGTCGGGACAACGGGGAGCTGTTTTTT
>TRBJ2-1|NA|NA|TRBV12-3/TRBV12-4
CASSYSSSSYNEQFF
TGTGCCAGCAGTTATAGCTCAAGCTCCTACAATGAGCAGTTCTTC
>TRBJ1-6|NA|many|TRBV12-3/TRBV12-4
CASSLRDSPLHF
TGTGCCAGCAGTTTAAGGGATTCACCCCTCCACTTT
>TRBJ1-2|NA|NA|TRBV7-9
CASSRRTTGYYGYTF
TGTGCCAGCAGTCGAAGAACTACAGGATATTATGGCTACACCTTC
>TRBJ2-4|NA|many|TRBV5-1
CASSLAGSKNIQYF
TGCGCCAGCAGCTTGGCAGGTTCAAAAAACATTCAGTACTTC
>TRBJ1-2|NA|few|TRBV27
CASSPFGRGGYTF
TGTGCCAGCAGTCCATTCGGAAGGGGAGGCTACACCTTC
>TRBJ2-1|TRBD2|NA|TRBV20-1
CSARVSGRPYNEQFF
TGCAGTGCTAGAGTAAGCGGGAGGCCCTACAATGAGCAGTTCTTC
>TRBJ1-3|NA|few|TRBV11-2
CASSSISNQPRGNTIYF
TGTGCCAGCAGCTCGATATCGAATCAGCCGAGGGGAAACACCATATATTTT
>TRBJ2-3|NA|NA|TRBV11-1
CAINIASLQGTNTDTQYF
TGTGCCATCAACATTGCATCCCTCCAAGGGACAAACACAGATACGCAGTATTTT
>TRBJ2-6|NA|NA|TRBV11-1
CASSLEILVRVAGANVLTF
TGTGCCAGCAGCTTAGAAATCCTGGTCAGGGTAGCGGGGGCCAACGTCCTGACTTTC
>TRBJ2-1|NA|few|TRBV10-3
CAIRGNSYNEQFF
TGTGCCATCAGGGGGAACTCCTACAATGAGCAGTTCTTC
>TRBJ2-3|NA|many|TRBV29-1
CSVGPSGPPDTQYF
TGCAGCGTTGGGCCTTCCGGACCGCCAGATACGCAGTATTTT
>TRBJ2-1|NA|many|TRBV5-5
CASSQLGGNEQFF
TGTGCCAGCAGCCAACTAGGAGGAAATGAGCAGTTCTTC
>TRBJ2-1|NA|NA|TRBV20-1
CSPPSYNEQFF
TGCAGCCCCCCATCCTACAATGAGCAGTTCTTC
>TRBJ2-3|NA|many|TRBV10-3
CAISESRDATDTQYF
TGTGCCATCAGTGAGTCCCGGGACGCCACAGATACGCAGTATTTT
>TRBJ1-6|TRBD1|few|TRBV6-1
CASNDRGGSPLHF
TGTGCCAGCAACGACAGGGGAGGTTCACCCCTCCACTTT
>TRBJ1-1|NA|NA|TRBV11-2
CASSFDVGASRSSMNTEAFF
TGTGCCAGCAGCTTCGATGTTGGGGCCTCGAGATCCAGTATGAACACTGAAGCTTTCTTT
>TRBJ2-3|NA|many|TRBV15
CATSSPGASTDTQYF
TGTGCCACCAGCAGTCCCGGGGCCTCGACAGATACGCAGTATTTT
>TRBJ2-7|NA|few|TRBV29-1
CSVYTESYEQYF
TGCAGCGTGTATACGGAATCCTACGAGCAGTACTTC
>TRBJ2-3|TRBD2|NA|TRBV25-1
CASSDSIRLAGPTDTQYF
TGTGCCAGCAGTGATTCTATCCGACTAGCGGGACCCACAGATACGCAGTATTTT
>TRBJ2-3|NA|many|TRBV29-1
CSVEASSTDTQYF
TGCAGCGTTGAAGCGTCTAGCACAGATACGCAGTATTTT
>TRBJ2-3|NA|NA|TRBV20-1
CSARNTGPGTDTQYF
TGCAGTGCTAGAAACACAGGTCCTGGGACAGATACGCAGTATTTT